The T cell receptor beta chain under discussion was sequenced for a study of graft-versus-host responses after intestinal transplantation. Study context: As for transplant type, recipients had multivisceral, liver-intestinal, or isolated intestinal grafts. Anti-thymocyte globulin induction preceded three to four years of tacrolimus and steroid maintenance in all recipients. Study results and limitations: High graft-versus-host to host-versus-graft T cell clonal ratios marked allografts of patients with graft-donor macrochimerism. GvH clones were identified in recipient marrow, with some first appearing in ileum or blood.

This clone has a handful of counts. Its specificity is unknown. The ends lost 7 bases at V and 2 bases at J; junction bases unmatched: 7. The germline V gene has CDR1 LNHDA and CDR2 SQIVND (reference sequence). The CDR3 covers 15 residues. This table comes from immunoSEQ multiplex PCR, and its TCRdb copy is limited to in-frame clones, with some not included. The sample lists 150,000 or so clones; about 90% were seen once. The sample consisted of unstimulated CD4+ T cells sorted from spleen or lymph node cells, taken before intestinal transplant. The V call is TRBV19, the J call TRBJ1-1, with 10 bases that match TRBD1. The receptor comes from a human donor who received an intestinal transplant. The CDR3 DNA reads as TGTGCCAGTATCGGACAGGGGGTTCTTAACACTGAAGCTTTCTTT. Translated, it gives CASIGQGVLNTEAFF.